This T cell receptor (beta chain) was identified during a study of CD8 T cells in Susac syndrome. This CDR3 spans 17 amino acids. Trimming took off 1 base at V and 5 bases at J, with 20 bases between the two ends. Germline CDR1 is SGHVS and CDR2 is FQNEAQ. Reverse transcription used about 0.45 to 1 ug RNA and random hexamers. Multiplex immunoSEQ PCR targeted 54 Vbeta and 13 Jbeta TCR beta segments. TCRdb reanalysed the immunoSEQ multiplex PCR reads using MiXCR and keeps one entry per CDR3 protein. This table has 100,000 to 150,000 distinct CDR3 sequences, about 92% appearing once. The gene calls are TRBV7-8 and TRBJ2-5; D may be TRBD1 (6 bases). The sequenced material came from CD4+ T cells from PBMCs. The sequence came from a human donor with multiple sclerosis. The CDR3 loop is CASSLGRAGTKGETQYF. The CDR3 DNA reads TGTGCCAGCAGCTTAGGCCGGGCCGGGACAAAAGGGGAGACCCAGTACTTC.